The 16 T cell receptor beta chains below all came from one sample that was sequenced in a study of T cell responses to AZD1222 COVID-19 vaccine. Assay: immunoSEQ multiplex PCR; the TCRdb copy retains only in-frame clones and omits some. Among 100,000 to 150,000 clones, about 91% were seen once, and the ten largest hold under 2%. This specimen was peripheral blood, taken 28 days after the second AZD1222 dose. Source of these receptors: an adult who received the AZD1222 COVID-19 vaccine.

The gene calls are TRBV9 and TRBJ1-1; no clear D. The V and J ends lost 3 bases and 7 bases respectively, with 13 bases between them. CDR1 SGDLS and CDR2 YYNGEE come from the germline V gene. This CDR3 comprises 13 residues. The CDR3 spells CASSGGSTFEAFF. CDR3 nucleotides: TGTGCCAGCAGCGGAGGGAGTACATTTGAAGCTTTCTTT.

The DNA for the CDR3 is TGCAGTGCTAGTAACCAGGGGGCTGGTCAGCCCCAGCATTTT. It codes for CSASNQGAGQPQHF. The V gene is TRBV20-1, the J gene TRBJ1-5; the match to TRBD1 covers 8 bases. The V segment lost 3 bases and the J segment 6 bases; nucleotides outside the gene matches: 7. This CDR3 is built from 14 residues. The germline gives CDR1 DFQATT, CDR2 SNEGSKA (reference sequence).

V usage is TRBV7-9 and J usage is TRBJ2-5; 8 nucleotides match TRBD1. The V gene end was trimmed by 5 bases and the J gene end by 1 base; junction bases not matched to a gene: 6. Germline V CDR1 and CDR2: SEHNR, FQNEAQ (reference sequence). The length of the CDR3 is 15 residues. Written as DNA, the CDR3 is TGTGCCAGCAGCCGACAGGGGCCCTTCCAAGAGACCCAGTACTTC. This translates into CASSRQGPFQETQYF.

The CDR3 DNA reads as TGTGCCAGCAGCTTAGAACAGGGGGCAAAGCAACAGCCCCAGCATTTT. This sequence encodes CASSLEQGAKQQPQHF. V gene TRBV7-2 combines with J gene TRBJ1-5; the match to TRBD1 covers 9 bases. Germline CDR1 and CDR2: SGHTA and FQGNSA. J was trimmed by 7 bases and V by 1 base; bases with no gene match: 8. This CDR3 is built from 16 residues.

Points on this clone: One end of the junction is discordant with germline, which a read error may explain. The chain couples TRBV7-7 to TRBJ2-1; D remains ambiguous. The CDR3 consists of 15 residues. Germline CDR1 is SSHAT and CDR2 is FNYEAQ (reference sequence). CDR3 region: CASSPRHDARNEQFF. The CDR3 nucleotides read TGTGCTAGCAGCCCCCGACACGATGCGCGAAATGAGCAGTTCTTC. The whole variable domain, remainder taken from reference TRBV7-7 and TRBJ2-1, is GAGVSQSPRYKVTKRGQDVTLRCDPISSHATLYWYQQALGQGPEFLTYFNYEAQPDKSGLPSDRFSAERPEGSISTLTIQRTEQRDSAMYRCASSPRHDARNEQFFGPGTRLTVL.

V is TRBV5-5 and J is TRBJ1-5, with a tentative D call TRBD1 (5 bases). The V end lost 2 bases, the J end lost 7 bases, and 13 bases lay between the germline ends. CDR1 is SGHKS and CDR2 is YYEKEE in the germline V gene (reference sequence). The CDR3 contains 14 residues. CDR3 region: CASSFKAGPQPQHF. The CDR3 nucleotides read TGTGCCAGCAGCTTTAAAGCAGGGCCCCAGCCCCAGCATTTT.

This chain joins TRBV7-8 and TRBJ1-5; D gene uncertain. Trimming took 0 bases from V and 0 from J, leaving 9 bases between them. This CDR3 is built from 16 residues. Germline V gene sequence: CDR1 SGHVS, CDR2 FQNEAQ. For the CDR3, the DNA is TGTGCCAGCAGCTTAGCCGACGGGAGTAGCAATCAGCCCCAGCATTTT. Encoded protein: CASSLADGSSNQPQHF.

Written as DNA, the CDR3 is TGTGCCAGCAGCTTAGATCGGTATGAGGTAACTGAAGCTTTCTTT. It is translated as CASSLDRYEVTEAFF. The chain joins TRBV11-2 to TRBJ1-1; no clear D. V gave up 0 bases and J gave up 5 bases, with 13 bases separating them. The CDR3 is 15 residues long. CDR1 and CDR2 from the germline V gene are SGHAT and FQNNGV.

The gene calls are TRBV19 and TRBJ2-1; possibly TRBD2 for D (5 bases). V was clipped by 6 bases and J by 6 bases, with 15 bases between them. The germline V gene has CDR1 LNHDA and CDR2 SQIVND (reference sequence). There are 14 residues in the CDR3. CDR3 sequence: CASRSPGRGNEQFF. The CDR3 nucleotides read TGTGCCAGTAGATCACCAGGCCGGGGCAATGAGCAGTTCTTC. Full variable domain (outside the CDR3, taken from reference TRBV19 and TRBJ2-1): DGGITQSPKYLFRKEGQNVTLSCEQNLNHDAMYWYRQDPGQGLRLIYYSQIVNDFQKGDIAEGYSVSREKKESFPLTVTSAQKNPTAFYLCASRSPGRGNEQFFGPGTRLTVL.

This clone was seen only a few times. This chain connects TRBV5-3 to TRBJ2-1; 8 bases are a match to TRBD2. TRBV5-3 belongs to the ORF category, with a function that is uncertain. J gave up 6 bases and V 8 bases, and 7 bases lay outside the gene matches. CDR3 length: 13 amino acids. The CDR3 region has the DNA TGTGCCAGGCGACCCGCGGGGGGCAATGAGCAGTTCTTC. Amino acids: CARRPAGGNEQFF.

The J gene is TRBJ1-3, the V gene TRBV7-8, with TRBD1 as a possible D gene (5 bases). Trimming stripped 8 bases from V and 2 bases from J, with 13 bases between. CDR1 and CDR2 from the germline V gene are SGHVS and FQNEAQ. This CDR3 has 14 amino acids. The CDR3 loop reads CASSAGLTGNTIYF. The CDR3 nucleotides read TGTGCCAGCTCTGCAGGGCTTACTGGAAACACCATATATTTT.

V gene TRBV9 combines with J gene TRBJ1-2; 8 nucleotides match TRBD1. The V and J ends lost 4 bases and 7 bases, in that order; junction bases with no gene match: 12. CDR1 and CDR2 (germline): SGDLS, YYNGEE. The CDR3 contains 15 residues. The CDR3 region is CASSSVGAGGFGYTF. CDR3 nucleotide sequence: TGTGCCAGCAGCTCGGTGGGGGCAGGGGGCTTTGGCTACACCTTC.

This clone came up once. The chain uses TRBV5-8 and TRBJ2-4; 7 positions agree with TRBD2. CDR3 length: 16 amino acids. The germline gives CDR1 SGHTS, CDR2 YDEGEE. J was trimmed by 0 bases and V by 4 bases; bases with no gene match: 7. The CDR3 coding sequence is TGTGCCAGCAGCCGGGGGGTGACCCTAGCCAAAAACATTCAGTACTTC. Amino acid sequence: CASSRGVTLAKNIQYF.

J is TRBJ1-2 and V is TRBV10-3; D call uncertain. The CDR3 extends over 13 amino acids. Deletions cut 3 bases from V and 4 bases from J, with 9 bases between. Germline CDR1 reads ENHRY; CDR2 reads SYGVKD. In DNA, the CDR3 is TGTGCCATCAGTGATCGCGGCCGCTATGGCTACACCTTC. Encoded protein: CAISDRGRYGYTF.

The rearrangement links TRBV7-8 to TRBJ1-5; possible D gene TRBD1, 5 bases. CDR1 and CDR2 from the germline V gene are SGHVS and FQNEAQ. CDR3 size: 15 residues. V lost 7 bases, J lost 5 bases, and 18 bases lay in between. The CDR3 region is CASTVTGGSHQPQHF. The CDR3 nucleotides are TGTGCCAGCACCGTAACGGGGGGGTCTCATCAGCCCCAGCATTTT. The variable domain in full, with the rest retrieved from reference TRBV7-8 and TRBJ1-5, is GAGVSQSPRYKVAKRGQDVALRCDPISGHVSLFWYQQALGQGPEFLTYFQNEAQLDKSGLPSDRFFAERPEGSVSTLKIQRTQQEDSAVYLCASTVTGGSHQPQHFGDGTRLSIL.

The chain combines TRBV6-4 with TRBJ2-1; D is ambiguous. The CDR3 contains 13 residues. With 4 bases removed from V and 7 bases from J, the gap between germline ends came to 11 bases. The germline V gene encodes CDR1 MRHNA and CDR2 SNTAGT. The CDR3 nucleotides are TGTGCCAGCAGTGTCTCTGAGCAGAATGAGCAGTTCTTC. Its translation is CASSVSEQNEQFF.